The 7 T cell receptor beta chains below come from one sample, sequenced in a study of patients and donors after allogeneic stem cell transplantation. Via MiXCR, TCRdb re-called the RT-PCR reads, giving one row per CDR3 protein. The data show about a million distinct CDR3 sequences, roughly 17% seen once. Sequencing was carried out using blood, either unsorted or a sorted T cell fraction (not recorded which). Every receptor here comes from a human donor who was either an allogeneic HSCT recipient or a stem cell or donor lymphocyte infusion donor (not recorded which). It is not recorded whose cells these are; they may come from a transplant donor.

V gene TRBV11-1 combines with J gene TRBJ2-3; D is unresolved. CDR3 length equals 15 residues. Germline V CDR1 and CDR2: SGHAT, FQDESV (reference sequence). Trimming shortened V by 4 bases and J by 1 base, and 12 bases separated the two germline ends. The CDR3 DNA sequence: TGTGCCAGCAGCTCCACTCGGAAACGCACAGATACGCAGTATTTT. Encoded protein: CASSSTRKRTDTQYF.

The chain recombines TRBV7-9 with TRBJ2-5; TRBD1 might be the D (6 bases). The CDR3 is 14 amino acids. Germline CDR1 reads SEHNR; CDR2 reads FQNEAQ (reference sequence). V lost 5 bases and J 4 bases, leaving 14 bases between the germline ends. The CDR3 coding sequence is TGTGCCAGCAGCCTTCATGGGGGCGCAGAGACCCAGTACTTC. As protein: CASSLHGGAETQYF.

This clonotype was seen more than once but under ten times. This chain uses TRBV18 with TRBJ2-3; 12 bases are shared with TRBD1. The CDR3 covers 15 residues. The germline gives CDR1 KGHSH, CDR2 LQKENI. V lost 4 bases and J lost 4; bases outside the gene matches: 3. The CDR3 coding sequence is TGTGCCAGCTCACTTCGGGACAGGGGGCCAGATACGCAGTATTTT. Translating it yields CASSLRDRGPDTQYF.

This clonotype was seen only a few times. The V call is TRBV27, the J call TRBJ2-4; D remains unclear. CDR1 MNHEY and CDR2 SMNVEV come from the germline V gene (reference sequence). The CDR3 consists of 16 residues. The V end lost 4 bases, the J end lost 0 bases, and 13 bases lay between the germline ends. The CDR3: CASSSLVQEAKNIQYF. The CDR3, as DNA: TGTGCCAGCAGTTCTCTGGTCCAAGAAGCCAAAAACATTCAGTACTTC.

This clonotype was counted many times. A read error may account for a junction end that differs from germline. The V and J genes are TRBV5-1 and TRBJ2-7, with D perhaps matching TRBD2 (5 bases). The germline V gene has CDR1 SGHRS and CDR2 YFSETQ. This CDR3 has 14 residues. CDR3 protein: CASSYTSGSYEQYF. Here the CDR3 DNA reads TGTGCCAGCAGCTACACAAGCGGATCCTACGAGCAGTACTTC. Looking up the rest from reference TRBV5-1 and TRBJ2-7 gives the full variable domain: KAGVTQTPRYLIKTRGQQVTLSCSPISGHRSVSWYQQTPGQGLQFLFEYFSETQRNKGNFPGRFSGRQFSNSRSEMNVSTLELGDSALYLCASSYTSGSYEQYFGPGTRLTVT.

This rearrangement joins TRBV6-1 to TRBJ2-2, with unresolved D. With 7 bases removed from V and 1 base from J, the gap between germline ends came to 13 bases. The CDR3 is 15 amino acids. From germline, CDR1 is MNHNS and CDR2 SASEGT. CDR3: CASTAHLLNTGELFF. In DNA form, the CDR3 reads TGTGCCAGCACCGCGCACTTATTGAACACCGGGGAGCTGTTTTTT.

This sequence joins TRBV30 and TRBJ2-2, with D possibly TRBD1 on 6 matching bases. This CDR3 contains 13 residues. Trimming stripped 3 bases from V and 5 bases from J, with 10 bases between. CDR1 is GTSNPN, CDR2 SVGIG, per germline (reference sequence). The CDR3 region has the DNA TGTGCCTGGAGAGGGGGTATTACCGGGGAGCTGTTTTTT. Encoded protein: CAWRGGITGELFF.